This record looks at one T cell receptor beta chain sequence and its context. Antigen specificity is unknown. TCRdb processed the 5' RACE reads anew with MiXCR; each CDR3 protein has one entry. The sample holds approximately 630,000 distinct CDR3 sequences; roughly 7.1% are singletons and the top ten take 1.6%. The data originate from a study of identical twins. Whole-study findings and limits: Compared with unrelated sharing, twin-shared out-of-frame alpha sequences had more low-probability sequences. The presence of invariant MAIT and iNKT cells could partly confound analyses of zero-insertion sequences.

CDR1 and CDR2 from the germline V gene are SGHRS and YFSETQ. V trimming: 4 bases; J trimming: 2 bases; junction bases outside the gene matches: 8. The CDR3 has 15 residues. The same sample was also used in a study of yellow fever vaccine responses in identical twins. That work adds: Twins' vaccine T cell response reportedly gave the appearance of partial convergence and partial personalization.

This chain connects TRBV5-1 to TRBJ1-2, with TRBD1 matching over 7 bases. Material for sequencing was PBMCs. This clonotype was sampled from a woman under 30 in good health. As DNA, the CDR3 is TGCGCCAGCAGCCCGCCGGGACAGTCAAACTATGGCTACACCTTC. This translates into CASSPPGQSNYGYTF. The complete variable domain, with remaining parts taken from reference TRBV5-1 and TRBJ1-2, reads KAGVTQTPRYLIKTRGQQVTLSCSPISGHRSVSWYQQTPGQGLQFLFEYFSETQRNKGNFPGRFSGRQFSNSRSEMNVSTLELGDSALYLCASSPPGQSNYGYTFGSGTRLTVV.